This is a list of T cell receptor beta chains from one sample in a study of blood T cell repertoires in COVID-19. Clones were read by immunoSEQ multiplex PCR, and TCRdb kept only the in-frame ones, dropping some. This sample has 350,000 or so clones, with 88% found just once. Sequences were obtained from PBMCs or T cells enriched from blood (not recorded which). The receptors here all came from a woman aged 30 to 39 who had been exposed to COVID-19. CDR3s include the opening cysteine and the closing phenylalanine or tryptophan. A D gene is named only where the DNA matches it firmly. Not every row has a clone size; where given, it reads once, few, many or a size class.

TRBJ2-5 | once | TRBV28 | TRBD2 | CASSFGLAGVETQYF | TGTGCCAGCAGTTTTGGACTAGCGGGAGTGGAGACCCAGTACTTC
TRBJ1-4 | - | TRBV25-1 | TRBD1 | CASREPPGGAYEKLFF | TGTGCCAGCAGGGAACCTCCAGGGGGCGCCTACGAAAAACTGTTTTTT
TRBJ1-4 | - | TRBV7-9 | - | CASSVKGGPNEKLFF | TGTGCCAGCTCCGTAAAGGGAGGGCCTAATGAAAAACTGTTTTTT
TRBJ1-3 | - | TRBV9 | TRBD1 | CASSGADRGARDTIYF | TGTGCCAGCAGCGGGGCCGACAGGGGAGCCCGGGACACCATATATTTT
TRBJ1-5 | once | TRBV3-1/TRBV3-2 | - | CASSQDPGVSQPQHF | TGTGCCAGCAGCCAAGATCCGGGGGTAAGTCAGCCCCAGCATTTT
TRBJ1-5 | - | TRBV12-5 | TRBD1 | CASGIQGGHQPQHF | TGTGCTAGTGGGATACAGGGGGGTCATCAGCCCCAGCATTTT
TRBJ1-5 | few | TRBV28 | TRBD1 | CASSLSGDRDQPQHF | TGTGCCAGCAGTTTGAGCGGGGACAGGGATCAGCCCCAGCATTTT
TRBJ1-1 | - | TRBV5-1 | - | CASSPTTRTAKNTEAFF | TGCGCCAGCAGCCCGACAACGCGGACAGCGAAGAACACTGAAGCTTTCTTT
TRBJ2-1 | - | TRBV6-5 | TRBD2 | CASSLASGRHDEQFF | TGTGCCAGCAGTTTGGCTAGCGGGAGGCACGATGAGCAGTTCTTC
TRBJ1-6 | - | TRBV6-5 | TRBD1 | CASSYDPTGANSPLHF | TGTGCCAGCAGTTACGACCCGACAGGGGCGAATTCACCCCTCCACTTT
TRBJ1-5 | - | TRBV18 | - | CASSPPEAGYNQPQHF | TGTGCCAGCTCACCACCGGAGGCGGGCTATAATCAGCCCCAGCATTTT
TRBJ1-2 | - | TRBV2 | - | CARYSTGDNYGYTF | TGTGCCAGATATTCGACAGGAGATAACTATGGCTACACCTTC
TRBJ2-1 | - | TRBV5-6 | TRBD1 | CASSPGTGGFYEQFF | TGTGCCAGCAGCCCCGGGACAGGGGGTTTCTATGAGCAGTTCTTC
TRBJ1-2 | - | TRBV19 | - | CASSISPFNYGYTF | TGTGCCAGTAGTATTAGCCCCTTTAACTATGGCTACACCTTC
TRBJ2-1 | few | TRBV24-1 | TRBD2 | CATSDPTSGERYNEQFF | TGTGCCACCAGTGACCCCACTAGCGGGGAAAGGTACAATGAGCAGTTCTTC
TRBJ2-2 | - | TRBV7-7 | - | CASSLLGQGTGELFF | TGTGCTAGCAGCTTGCTGGGGCAGGGCACCGGGGAGCTGTTTTTT
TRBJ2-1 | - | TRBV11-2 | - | CASSLLAASYNEQFF | TGTGCCAGCAGCTTACTGGCGGCCTCCTACAATGAGCAGTTCTTC
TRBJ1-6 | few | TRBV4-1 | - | CASSQDSSQTGLGGNSPLHF | TGCGCCAGCAGCCAAGATAGTAGCCAAACAGGGCTAGGGGGTAATTCACCCCTCCACTTT
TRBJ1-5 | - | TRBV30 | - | CAWSVLQGLDQPQHF | TGTGCCTGGAGTGTACTTCAGGGCCTAGATCAGCCCCAGCATTTT
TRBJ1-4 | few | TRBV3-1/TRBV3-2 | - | CASSQAQGGGKLFF | TGTGCCAGCAGCCAAGCCCAGGGTGGTGGAAAACTGTTTTTT
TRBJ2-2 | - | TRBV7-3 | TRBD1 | CASSFNRGLTGELFF | TGTGCCAGCAGCTTCAACAGGGGTTTGACCGGGGAGCTGTTTTTT
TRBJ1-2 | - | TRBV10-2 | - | CASSESGQALGYTF | TGCGCCAGCAGTGAGTCTGGGCAGGCCCTTGGCTACACCTTC
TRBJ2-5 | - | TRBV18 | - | CASSLTTGQETQYF | TGTGCCAGCTCACTAACCACGGGACAAGAGACCCAGTACTTC
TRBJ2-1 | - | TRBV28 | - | CASSLLENEQFF | TGTGCCAGCAGTTTACTAGAAAATGAGCAGTTCTTC
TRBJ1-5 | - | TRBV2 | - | CASSPQANQPQHF | TGTGCCAGCAGTCCACAGGCCAATCAGCCCCAGCATTTT
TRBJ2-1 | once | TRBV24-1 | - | CATSGSPSSYNEQFF | TGTGCCACCAGTGGTAGCCCGAGCTCCTACAATGAGCAGTTCTTC
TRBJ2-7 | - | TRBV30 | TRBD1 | CAWRDRGYYEQYF | TGTGCCTGGCGGGACAGGGGTTACTACGAGCAGTACTTC
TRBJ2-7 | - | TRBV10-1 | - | CASSESEGYEQYF | TGCGCCAGCAGTGAGTCTGAGGGCTACGAGCAGTACTTC
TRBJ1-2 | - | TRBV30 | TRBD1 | CAWSGIQGDRGVVGYTF | TGTGCCTGGAGTGGGATACAGGGGGACCGAGGGGTAGTGGGCTACACCTTC
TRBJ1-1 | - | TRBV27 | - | CASSLSTGNTEAFF | TGTGCCAGCAGTCTCTCGACAGGGAACACTGAAGCTTTCTTT
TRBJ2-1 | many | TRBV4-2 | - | CASSQNRDTPNEQFF | TGTGCCAGCAGCCAGAATAGGGACACCCCCAATGAGCAGTTCTTC
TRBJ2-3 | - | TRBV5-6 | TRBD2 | CASSFVGRIGTDTQYF | TGTGCCAGCAGCTTCGTCGGGAGGATTGGCACAGATACGCAGTATTTT
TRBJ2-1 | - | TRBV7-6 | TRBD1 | CASSFGQVYNEQFF | TGTGCCAGCAGCTTTGGACAGGTTTACAATGAGCAGTTCTTC
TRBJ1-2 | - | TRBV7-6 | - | CASSLGPGYGYTF | TGTGCCAGCAGCTTAGGTCCCGGGTATGGCTACACCTTC
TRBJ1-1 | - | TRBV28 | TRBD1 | CASSPLRDRVNTEAFF | TGTGCCAGCAGCCCCTTACGAGACAGGGTGAACACTGAAGCTTTCTTT
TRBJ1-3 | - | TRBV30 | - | CAWSVQGVSGNTIYF | TGTGCCTGGAGTGTACAGGGTGTGTCTGGAAACACCATATATTTT
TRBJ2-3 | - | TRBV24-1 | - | CATSDRFDSSTDTQYF | TGTGCCACCAGTGATAGGTTCGACAGTAGCACAGATACGCAGTATTTT
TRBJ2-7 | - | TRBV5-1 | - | CASSLRGSYYEQYF | TGCGCCAGCAGCTTGAGGGGTTCGTATTACGAGCAGTACTTC
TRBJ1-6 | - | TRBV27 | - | CASSSSDPHTRRASYNSPLHF | TGTGCCAGCAGTTCCTCTGATCCCCATACTCGCAGGGCCTCCTATAATTCACCCCTCCACTTT
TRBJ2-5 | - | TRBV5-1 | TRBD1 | CASSLGDREETQYF | TGCGCCAGCAGCTTGGGGGACAGGGAAGAGACCCAGTACTTC
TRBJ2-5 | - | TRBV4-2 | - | CASSQDRRTQYF | TGTGCCAGCAGCCAAGATCGGAGGACCCAGTACTTC
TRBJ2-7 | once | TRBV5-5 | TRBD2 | CASGGLAPSEQYF | TGTGCCAGTGGGGGACTAGCCCCGAGCGAGCAGTACTTC
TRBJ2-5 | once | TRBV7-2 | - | CASSLGAGIGTQYF | TGTGCCAGCAGCTTAGGCGCAGGGATAGGAACCCAGTACTTC
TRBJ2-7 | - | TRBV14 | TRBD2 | CASSPSPGLAGAYEQYF | TGTGCCAGCAGCCCATCCCCGGGACTAGCGGGAGCCTACGAGCAGTACTTC
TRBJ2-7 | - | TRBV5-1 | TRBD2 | CASSLAMTSGTTYEQYF | TGCGCCAGCAGCTTGGCGATGACTAGCGGGACTACCTACGAGCAGTACTTC
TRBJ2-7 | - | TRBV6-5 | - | CASSYSRTVTYEQYF | TGTGCCAGCAGTTACTCAAGGACAGTTACCTACGAGCAGTACTTC
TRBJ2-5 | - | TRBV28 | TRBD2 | CASARLAGGQETQYF | TGTGCCAGCGCCCGACTAGCGGGAGGCCAAGAGACCCAGTACTTC
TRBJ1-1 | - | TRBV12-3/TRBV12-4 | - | CASSLTSSTEAFF | TGTGCCAGCAGTTTGACTTCTTCCACTGAAGCTTTCTTT
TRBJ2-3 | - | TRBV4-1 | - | CASSQAGTSSTDTQYF | TGCGCCAGCAGCCAAGCCGGGACATCTAGCACAGATACGCAGTATTTT
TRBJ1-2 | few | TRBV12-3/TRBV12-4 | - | CASSMDRVYGYTF | TGTGCCAGCAGCATGGACAGAGTTTATGGCTACACCTTC
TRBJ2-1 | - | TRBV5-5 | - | CASSSSASSYNEQFF | TGTGCCAGCAGCAGCTCCGCAAGCTCCTACAATGAGCAGTTCTTC
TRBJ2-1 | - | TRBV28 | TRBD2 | CALAGGASSYNEQFF | TGTGCCCTAGCGGGAGGGGCTAGCTCCTACAATGAGCAGTTCTTC
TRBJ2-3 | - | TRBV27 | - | CASSFIQGSTDTQYF | TGTGCCAGCAGTTTTATACAGGGAAGCACAGATACGCAGTATTTT
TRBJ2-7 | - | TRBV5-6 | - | CASSFSPGAPLEQYF | TGTGCCAGCAGCTTTAGTCCAGGGGCCCCCTTAGAGCAGTACTTC